The 23 T cell receptor beta chains below come from one sample, sequenced in a study of cytomegalovirus exposure and HLA in healthy donors. 60 Vbeta and 13 Jbeta primers were used in PCR. Using immunoSEQ multiplex PCR, the repertoire was profiled, and TCRdb retains in-frame clones only, with some absent. The sample carries 150,000 to 200,000 clones, more than 70% recorded once. The sample comprised PBMCs. Receptors were obtained from a man aged 40-49 years in good health and CMV-seropositive.

The chain uses TRBV25-1 and TRBJ1-4; D not resolved. The V gene's germline CDR1 is MGHDK and CDR2 SYGVNS. Trimming shortened V by 0 bases and J by 7 bases, and 12 bases separated the two germline ends. This CDR3 comprises 15 residues. CDR3 bases: TGTGCCAGCAGTGAATACTCCAGGCCAAGTGAAAAACTGTTTTTT. The encoded protein is CASSEYSRPSEKLFF.

The rearrangement joins TRBV5-1 to TRBJ2-3, with D possibly TRBD1 on 5 matching bases. Germline values: CDR1 SGHRS, CDR2 YFSETQ. This CDR3 is 14 amino acids long. With 4 bases removed from V and 6 bases from J, the gap between germline ends came to 15 bases. The CDR3 region has the DNA TGCGCCAGCAGCCAGGACATCCCGCGGGATACGCAGTATTTT. Translated: CASSQDIPRDTQYF.

This clone came up once. The rearrangement joins TRBV5-1 to TRBJ2-1, with a tentative D call TRBD1 (7 bases). The germline gives CDR1 SGHRS, CDR2 YFSETQ. The CDR3 runs to 15 residues. The V gene lost 0 bases and the J gene lost 5 bases, with 12 bases spanning the gap. DNA for the CDR3: TGCGCCAGCAGCTTGGGGCCCAGGGGGGACAATGAGCAGTTCTTC. Encoded protein: CASSLGPRGDNEQFF.

V gene TRBV6-4 combines with J gene TRBJ2-7, with 7 bases aligning to TRBD2. Germline CDR1 MRHNA, CDR2 SNTAGT. The CDR3 sequence is 13 residues long. V was pared by 3 bases and J by 7 bases, with 6 bases of the junction left unmatched. The CDR3 bases are TGTGCCAGCAGTGAGGGGGGGGGAGGGGAGCAGTACTTC. Protein product: CASSEGGGGEQYF.

As DNA, the CDR3 is TGTGCCAGTAGTACTTCGGACAGGTTCTATGGCTACACCTTC. It codes for CASSTSDRFYGYTF. J is TRBJ1-2 and V is TRBV19; 7 bases are shared with TRBD1. Germline lookup yields CDR1 LNHDA and CDR2 SQIVND (reference sequence). The CDR3 is made up of 14 amino acids. V was clipped by 4 bases and J by 4 bases; unmatched bases: 6.

The V call is TRBV2, the J call TRBJ2-7; tentative D call: TRBD1 (6 bases). This CDR3 comprises 12 residues. Looked up from germline, CDR1 is SNHLY and CDR2 is FYNNEI. Trimming stripped 10 bases from V and 6 bases from J, with 16 bases between. The CDR3: CATTLEQGEQYF. In nucleotides, the CDR3 is TGTGCCACCACCCTGGAACAGGGCGAGCAGTACTTC.

The rearrangement links TRBV7-2 to TRBJ2-2; D perhaps matches TRBD2 (5 bases). Trimming cost V 3 bases and J 5 bases, with 13 bases left between them. CDR3 length: 15 residues. The germline V gene has CDR1 SGHTA and CDR2 FQGNSA. The CDR3 sequence is CASSLSARGTGELFF. The CDR3 nucleotides read TGTGCCAGCAGCTTGAGTGCCCGGGGAACCGGGGAGCTGTTTTTT.

V and J are TRBV10-2 and TRBJ2-5, with D unclear. Near its end, the DNA agrees better with TRBJ2-7, so the J call may be wrong. From germline, CDR1 is WSHSY and CDR2 SAAADI. The CDR3 is 12 amino acids. The CDR3 DNA reads as TGCGCCAGCTCCATCTCTTCCTACGAGCAGTACTTC. The encoded protein is CASSISSYEQYF.

The J gene is TRBJ2-7, the V gene TRBV7-9; 8 nucleotides align to TRBD1. V gave up 5 bases and J gave up 2 bases; unmatched junction bases: 11. CDR3 size: 16 residues. Germline V lookup: CDR1 SEHNR, CDR2 FQNEAQ (reference sequence). The CDR3 sequence: CASSPPDRGLTYEQYF. The DNA for the CDR3 is TGTGCCAGCAGCCCCCCTGACAGGGGTTTAACCTACGAGCAGTACTTC.

This clone was detected only a few times. The chain employs TRBV4-3 and TRBJ2-1; TRBD2 agrees at 7 bases. The CDR3 is made up of 17 amino acids. The germline V gene has CDR1 LGHNA and CDR2 YSLEER. Trimming at V came to 1 base and at J to 9 bases, leaving 15 bases not matched to a gene. DNA of the CDR3: TGCGCCAGCAGCCAAGCCCCAGCGGGAACGGGTTCAAGTGAGCAGTTCTTC. Protein product: CASSQAPAGTGSSEQFF.

This clone was found once. The chain is built from TRBV5-1 and TRBJ1-5, with TRBD1 as a possible D gene (5 bases). CDR1 is SGHRS, CDR2 YFSETQ, per germline. The ends were cut back, 0 bases at V and 2 bases at J, with 6 bases in the middle. The length of the CDR3 is 14 residues. CDR3 sequence: CASSLEGGNQPQHF. For the CDR3, the DNA is TGCGCCAGCAGCTTGGAAGGGGGCAATCAGCCCCAGCATTTT.

The rearrangement uses TRBV5-1 and TRBJ2-7; the match to TRBD2 covers 8 bases. J gave up 3 bases and V 1 base, and 0 bases lay outside the gene matches. This CDR3 contains 13 residues. The germline gives CDR1 SGHRS, CDR2 YFSETQ. The CDR3 DNA reads as TGCGCCAGCAGCTTGACTAGCGGCTACGAGCAGTACTTC. Its translation: CASSLTSGYEQYF.

Here the CDR3 DNA reads TGTGCCAGCAGCTTGGCGGCTAGCGGGATAAACGAGCAGTACTTC. Protein sequence: CASSLAASGINEQYF. J is TRBJ2-7 and V is TRBV5-4, with TRBD2 identical over 9 bases. After removal of 0 bases from V and 5 bases from J, the junction contained 6 bases not matched to a gene. This CDR3 has 15 residues. Per the germline V gene, CDR1 is SGHNT and CDR2 is YYREEE (reference sequence).

A note on this clone: The junction does not match germline at one end; this may be a read error. This rearrangement joins TRBV11-2 to TRBJ2-4; D might be TRBD1 (6 bases). This CDR3 spans 15 amino acids. Looked up from germline, CDR1 is SGHAT and CDR2 is FQNNGV. The CDR3 DNA reads as TGTGCCAACAGCGACCGAAGGGGGAGTAATTACATTCAGTACTTC. Protein product: CANSDRRGSNYIQYF.

The rearrangement joins TRBV5-4 to TRBJ2-5; 8 bases agree with TRBD2. The closer fit of TRBJ2-7 to the DNA end suggests the J call may be wrong. This CDR3 has 15 residues. Germline V lookup: CDR1 SGHNT, CDR2 YYREEE (reference sequence). CDR3 in DNA: TGTGCCAGCAGCCCCTCCGCGGGAGGTACCTACGAGCAGTACTTC. Its translation is CASSPSAGGTYEQYF.

The chain employs TRBV27 and TRBJ2-1, with 9 nucleotides matching TRBD1. The CDR3 has 17 amino acids. Germline V gene lookup returns CDR1 MNHEY and CDR2 SMNVEV (reference sequence). The V gene end was trimmed by 1 base and the J gene end by 7 bases; junction bases not matched to a gene: 11. In DNA, the CDR3 is TGTGCCAGCAGTTTATGGCCCACGGCGACAGGGGGGAATGAGCAGTTCTTC. Amino acids: CASSLWPTATGGNEQFF.

This chain joins TRBV5-1 and TRBJ2-1, with 12 bases lining up with TRBD2. This CDR3 has 18 residues. V dropped 0 bases and J dropped 7; count of bases not matched to a gene: 11. CDR1 is SGHRS and CDR2 is YFSETQ in the germline V gene. The CDR3 nucleotides are TGCGCCAGCAGCTTGGCCCTTCTAGCGGGAGGGAGGACAAATGAGCAGTTCTTC. This sequence encodes CASSLALLAGGRTNEQFF. The full variable domain, with the rest looked up from reference TRBV5-1 and TRBJ2-1, is KAGVTQTPRYLIKTRGQQVTLSCSPISGHRSVSWYQQTPGQGLQFLFEYFSETQRNKGNFPGRFSGRQFSNSRSEMNVSTLELGDSALYLCASSLALLAGGRTNEQFFGPGTRLTVL.

J is TRBJ1-1 and V is TRBV19, with a possible D match to TRBD1 (5 bases). CDR3 length: 14 residues. Germline V gene data show CDR1 as LNHDA and CDR2 as SQIVND (reference sequence). With 3 bases removed from V and 3 bases from J, the gap between germline ends came to 11 bases. The CDR3 protein is CASSIMGGYTEAFF. In DNA, the CDR3 is TGTGCCAGTAGTATTATGGGGGGGTACACTGAAGCTTTCTTT.

The gene calls are TRBV12-5 and TRBJ2-3, with 10 positions matching TRBD2. This CDR3 comprises 15 residues. Germline V gene data show CDR1 as LGHNT and CDR2 as FRNRAP. V was clipped by 7 bases and J by 8 bases; unmatched bases: 12. The CDR3 coding sequence is TGTGCTAGTGCCCCGTCAGGGCTAGCGGGAGTTACGCAGTATTTT. Protein sequence: CASAPSGLAGVTQYF.

The V and J genes are TRBV5-1 and TRBJ2-7, with D perhaps matching TRBD1 (5 bases). There are 11 residues in the CDR3. The V gene's germline CDR1 is SGHRS and CDR2 YFSETQ. The germline V and J ends were trimmed by 7 bases and 7 bases, with 12 bases remaining between them. This CDR3 reads CASGAMGEQYF. CDR3 in DNA: TGCGCCAGCGGGGCGATGGGGGAGCAGTACTTC.

The chain recombines TRBV7-2 with TRBJ1-2; D ambiguous. The length of the CDR3 is 13 residues. Trimming took off 4 bases at V and 4 bases at J, with 10 bases between the two ends. CDR1 SGHTA and CDR2 FQGNSA come from the germline V gene. CDR3 in amino acids: CASSYSYAYGYTF. The CDR3 coding sequence is TGTGCCAGCAGCTACTCATATGCCTATGGCTACACCTTC. The whole variable domain, filled in from reference TRBV7-2 and TRBJ1-2, reads GAGVSQSPSNKVTEKGKDVELRCDPISGHTALYWYRQSLGQGLEFLIYFQGNSAPDKSGLPSDRFSAERTGGSVSTLTIQRTQQEDSAVYLCASSYSYAYGYTFGSGTRLTVV.

This clone turned up a few times. The chain has TRBV5-8 and TRBJ1-2; no firm D call. Germline CDR1 SGHTS, CDR2 YDEGEE. This CDR3 comprises 17 residues. The V end lost 1 base, the J end lost 6 bases, and 22 bases lay between the germline ends. Here the CDR3 DNA reads TGTGCCAGCAGCTTGCTTCTCTACGAGCGGGCGAATAATGGCTACACCTTC. Its protein product is CASSLLLYERANNGYTF.

The gene calls are TRBV7-2 and TRBJ2-2, with 11 bases fitting TRBD2. Losses at the gene ends were 4 bases for V and 1 base for J; bases not matched to a gene: 8. The CDR3 is 18 residues long. The germline V gene has CDR1 SGHTA and CDR2 FQGNSA. The chain's CDR3 is CASSSRSLAGGNTGELFF. CDR3 coding DNA: TGTGCCAGCAGCTCCCGATCGCTAGCGGGAGGGAACACCGGGGAGCTGTTTTTT.